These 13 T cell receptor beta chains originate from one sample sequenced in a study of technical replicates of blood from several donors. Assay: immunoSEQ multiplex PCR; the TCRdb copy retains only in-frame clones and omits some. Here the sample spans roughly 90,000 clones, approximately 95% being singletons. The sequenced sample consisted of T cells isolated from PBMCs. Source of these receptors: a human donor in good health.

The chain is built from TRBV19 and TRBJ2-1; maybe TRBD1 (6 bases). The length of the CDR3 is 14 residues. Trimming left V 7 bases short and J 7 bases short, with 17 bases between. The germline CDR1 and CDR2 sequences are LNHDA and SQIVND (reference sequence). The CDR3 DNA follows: TGTGCCAGTACCGAACAGGGTAAGATGAATGAGCAGTTCTTC. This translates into CASTEQGKMNEQFF. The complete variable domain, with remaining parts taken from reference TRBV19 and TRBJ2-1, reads DGGITQSPKYLFRKEGQNVTLSCEQNLNHDAMYWYRQDPGQGLRLIYYSQIVNDFQKGDIAEGYSVSREKKESFPLTVTSAQKNPTAFYLCASTEQGKMNEQFFGPGTRLTVL.

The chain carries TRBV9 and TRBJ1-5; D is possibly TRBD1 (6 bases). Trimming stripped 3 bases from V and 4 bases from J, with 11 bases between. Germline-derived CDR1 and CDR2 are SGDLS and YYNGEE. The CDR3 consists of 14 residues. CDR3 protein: CASSAGAENQPQHF. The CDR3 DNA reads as TGTGCCAGCAGCGCAGGGGCAGAGAATCAGCCCCAGCATTTT.

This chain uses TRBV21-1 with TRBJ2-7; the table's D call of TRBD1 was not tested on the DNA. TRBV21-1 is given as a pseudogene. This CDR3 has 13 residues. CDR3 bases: TGTGCCAGCAGCACACAGAAGCCCTACGAGCAGTACTTC. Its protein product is CASSTQKPYEQYF.

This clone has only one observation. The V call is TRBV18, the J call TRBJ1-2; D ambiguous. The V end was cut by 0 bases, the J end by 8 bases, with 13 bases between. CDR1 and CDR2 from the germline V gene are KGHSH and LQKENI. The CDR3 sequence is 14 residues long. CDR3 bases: TGTGCCAGCTCACCACCGAATATCGAGGGCGGCTACACCTTC. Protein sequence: CASSPPNIEGGYTF.

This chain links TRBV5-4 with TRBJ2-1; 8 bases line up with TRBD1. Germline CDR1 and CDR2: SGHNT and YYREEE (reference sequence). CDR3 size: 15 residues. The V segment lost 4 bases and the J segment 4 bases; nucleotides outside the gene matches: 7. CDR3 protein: CASSKGTGGYNEQFF. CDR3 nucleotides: TGTGCCAGCAGCAAGGGGACAGGAGGGTACAATGAGCAGTTCTTC.

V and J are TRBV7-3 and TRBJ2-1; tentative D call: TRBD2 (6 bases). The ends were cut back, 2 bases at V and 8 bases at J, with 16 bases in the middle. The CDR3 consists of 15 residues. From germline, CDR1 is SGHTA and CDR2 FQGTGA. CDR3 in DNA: TGTGCCAGCAGCTTAGGTATCAGCAGGGACTATGAGCAGTTCTTC. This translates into CASSLGISRDYEQFF.

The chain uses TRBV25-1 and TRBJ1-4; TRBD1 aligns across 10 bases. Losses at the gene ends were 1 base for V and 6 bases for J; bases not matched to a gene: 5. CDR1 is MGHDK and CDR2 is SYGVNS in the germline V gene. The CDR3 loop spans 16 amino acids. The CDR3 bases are TGTGCCAGCAGTGAATTGGGAGGGACAGGGGATGAAAAACTGTTTTTT. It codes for CASSELGGTGDEKLFF.

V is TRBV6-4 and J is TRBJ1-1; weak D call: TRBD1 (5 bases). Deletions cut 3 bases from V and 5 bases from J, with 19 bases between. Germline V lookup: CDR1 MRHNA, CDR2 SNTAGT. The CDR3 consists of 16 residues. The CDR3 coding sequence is TGTGCCAGCAGTGAAGGCAGGGAAAATAAACTTACTGAAGCTTTCTTT. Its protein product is CASSEGRENKLTEAFF.

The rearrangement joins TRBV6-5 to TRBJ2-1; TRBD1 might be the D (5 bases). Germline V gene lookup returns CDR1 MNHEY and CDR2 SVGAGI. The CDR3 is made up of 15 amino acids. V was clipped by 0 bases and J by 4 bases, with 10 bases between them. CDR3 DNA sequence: TGTGCCAGCAGTTACTCAGGCACAGGTTACAATGAGCAGTTCTTC. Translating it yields CASSYSGTGYNEQFF.

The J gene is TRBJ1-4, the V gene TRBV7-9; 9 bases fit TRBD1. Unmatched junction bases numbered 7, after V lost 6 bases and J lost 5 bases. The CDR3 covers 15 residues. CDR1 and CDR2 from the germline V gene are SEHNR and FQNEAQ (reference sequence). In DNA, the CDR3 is TGTGCCAGCAGTCGGACAGGGGCTTTGAATGAAAAACTGTTTTTT. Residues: CASSRTGALNEKLFF.

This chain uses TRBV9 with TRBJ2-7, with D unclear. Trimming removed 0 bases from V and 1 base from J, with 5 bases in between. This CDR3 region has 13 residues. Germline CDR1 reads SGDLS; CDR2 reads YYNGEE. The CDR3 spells CASSVESSYEQYF. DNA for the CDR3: TGTGCCAGCAGCGTAGAGAGTTCCTACGAGCAGTACTTC. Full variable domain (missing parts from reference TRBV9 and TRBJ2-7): DSGVTQTPKHLITATGQRVTLRCSPRSGDLSVYWYQQSLDQGLQFLIQYYNGEERAKGNILERFSAQQFPDLHSELNLSSLELGDSALYFCASSVESSYEQYFGPGTRLTVT.

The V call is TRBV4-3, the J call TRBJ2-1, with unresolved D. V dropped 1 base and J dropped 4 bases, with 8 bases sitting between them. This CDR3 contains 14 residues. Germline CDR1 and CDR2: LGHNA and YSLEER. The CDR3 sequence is CASSQGSGYNEQFF. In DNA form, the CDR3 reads TGCGCCAGCAGCCAAGGGTCCGGGTACAATGAGCAGTTCTTC.

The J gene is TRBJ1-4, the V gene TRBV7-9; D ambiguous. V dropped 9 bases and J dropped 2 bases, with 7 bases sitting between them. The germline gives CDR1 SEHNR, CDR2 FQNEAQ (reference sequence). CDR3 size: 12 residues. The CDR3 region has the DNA TGTGCCAGTCAGGTCACTAATGAAAAACTGTTTTTT. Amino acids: CASQVTNEKLFF.